Listed here are 5 T cell receptor beta chains from one sample, sequenced in a study of T cell repertoires in cytomegalovirus infection. TCRdb reanalysed the reads using MiXCR and keeps one entry per CDR3 protein. The sample comprises about 260,000 distinct CDR3 sequences, roughly 15% of which are singletons, and roughly 8.7% rests with the top ten. What was sequenced was PBMCs. The receptor source for this set is a human donor in good health (CMV status not recorded). Some clones in this sample may be carry-over from other donors' samples.

V gene TRBV7-9 combines with J gene TRBJ1-1, with D possibly being TRBD1 (5 bases). CDR3 size: 15 residues. V lost 1 base and J lost 4, with 13 bases in between. Per germline, CDR1 SEHNR and CDR2 FQNEAQ (reference sequence). CDR3 sequence: CASSLVWTLFTEAFF. CDR3 nucleotides: TGTGCCAGCAGCTTAGTTTGGACATTGTTCACTGAAGCTTTCTTT.

This clonotype was seen a few times. J is TRBJ2-3 and V is TRBV23-1; tentative D call: TRBD2 (6 bases). TRBV23-1 is given ORF status, its function remaining uncertain. The CDR3 contains 14 residues. V was clipped by 9 bases and J by 5 bases, with 18 bases between them. The CDR3 sequence is CARARGMREDTQYF. In nucleotides, the CDR3 is TGCGCCAGGGCTCGGGGGATGAGGGAAGATACGCAGTATTTT.

The V gene is TRBV20-1, the J gene TRBJ1-1; D is unresolved. The germline gives CDR1 DFQATT, CDR2 SNEGSKA (reference sequence). CDR3 length: 14 residues. Trimming pared 0 bases from V and 1 base from J, leaving 9 bases between. CDR3 protein: CSARDRLRNTEAFF. The CDR3 DNA is TGCAGTGCTAGAGATCGGCTTAGGAACACTGAAGCTTTCTTT.

This clonotype was counted a few times. The chain carries TRBV2 and TRBJ2-5; a weak D match, TRBD2 (6 bases). The CDR3 totals 13 residues. V dropped 2 bases and J dropped 7 bases, with 11 bases sitting between them. CDR1 and CDR2 from the germline V gene are SNHLY and FYNNEI. This CDR3 reads CASSESVGGTQYF. The CDR3, as DNA: TGTGCCAGCAGTGAATCTGTCGGGGGGACCCAGTACTTC.

The table lists this clonotype with a few counts. The J gene is TRBJ2-5, the V gene TRBV29-1; D perhaps matches TRBD1 (5 bases). The CDR3 totals 15 residues. Germline-derived CDR1 and CDR2 are SQVTM and ANQGSEA. V lost 5 bases and J 3 bases, leaving 19 bases between the germline ends. The CDR3 DNA is TGCAGCGTTTGTCCCAAACCCACGACAGAAGAGACCCAGTACTTC. Translating gives CSVCPKPTTEETQYF.